Described below is a single TCR beta chain sequence and its context. Its antigen specificity is not known. One base away there is no much larger clone; base qualities are not given. TCR CDR3 regions were amplified from genomic DNA by multiplex PCR using the deep immunoSEQ assay. Genomic DNA extracted from each cell subset was distributed evenly over all wells of several immunoSEQ 96-well plates, and each plate served as one replicate. Each replicate PCR for sorted subsets received around 210 ng genomic DNA, equal to tens of thousands of T cell genomes. The purified libraries were quantified using a Qubit 3.0 fluorometer, sized with a Bioanalyzer 2100, and then quantified again using the KAPA Library Quantification kit. A separate single-read 150-cycle Illumina NextSeq 550 flow cell was used to sequence each immunoSEQ 96-well plate. The study's own analysis went as follows. Because the immunoSEQ output held only junctional sequences and lacked quality scores, the filtering could not match the filtering applied to full-length reads. Sequences were annotated with PyIR, a Python wrapper for IgBLAST v1.9, and V/J genes and CDR3 were assigned using IMGT germline references. Any read was removed if the V/J assignment was weak (E-value above 1e-6), the CDR3 was missing, or the read contained stop codons, out-of-frame junctions, or ambiguous translated residues. V3J clonotypes were defined by identical inferred V gene, J gene, and CDR3 amino acid sequence. Percentage overlap between repertoires was calculated by dividing the number of shared unique clonotypes by the size of the smaller repertoire. Repertoire richness was assessed with RTK rarefaction, the Chao1 estimator, and Recon v2.1 estimates of unobserved clonotypes. OLGA was used to compute generation probabilities for all TCRbeta clonotypes that the gDNA method yielded from four donors. TCRdb re-hosts the immuneACCESS table, in-frame sequences only. Its copies lack some clones; in the studies checked, an unresolved V gene accounts for under half of them, and the cause for the rest is not known. The V and J calls and clone size were taken over from that table, and D and trimming were inferred from the DNA. A total of over 2 million clones appear in this sample, just under 95% of them only once. Approximately 0.41% of the sample goes to the ten largest clones.

The CDR3 has 14 amino acids, counting the end cysteine and phenylalanine. Only CDR3 DNA is held: 42 bases, read in frame from base 1. Trimming removed 3 bases from V and 5 bases from J; the gene matches leave 5 bases unexplained. The germline V gene provides CDR1 SGHTA and CDR2 FQGNSA. These data come from a study of shared clonotypes between healthy human individuals (dated by TCRdb to the early 2020s). About the investigation overall: The cohort comprised a couple of women and a few men aged 18 to 49 years. Per donor, three plates each were used for CD4 naive and CD4 memory, two for CD8 naive, and one for CD8 memory. Blood TCR repertoires of five healthy adults were deeply sequenced to estimate repertoire size and the extent of clonotype sharing between individuals. Libraries were prepared and TCR repertoires were sequenced by different laboratories using diverse techniques, in order to increase sequencing depth and limit assay-specific biases. Per donor, leukapheresis produced somewhere between about 0.85 and 9.5 billion PBMCs. The investigation overall reported the following: Incomplete sequencing was indicated by rarefaction of sorted-subset datasets, despite the large sequencing depth. Approximately 4.8% of naive CD4, 3.5% of naive CD8, 2.3% of memory CD4, and approximately 0.39% of memory CD8 clonotypes were shared across a handful of donors. Naive subsets generally had larger estimated clonotype richness than memory subsets. Sampling was restricted to blood, and TCR repertoires in tissue are likely to differ from TCR repertoires in blood. Pairwise subsampling indicated that sequencing depth was expected to affect the degree of clonotype sharing among donors. Higher generation probabilities were observed for clonotypes shared by all four sorted-subset donors than for non-shared clonotypes. The small number of donors limited the genetic and exposure-history diversity represented.

Donors were healthy HIV-negative adults with no recently reported acute infections or vaccinations. All donors were Caucasian adults living in Nashville, Tennessee, USA. CD4+ T cells were enriched through magnetic negative selection, after which naive cells were positively selected on CD45RA and the remaining negative fraction served as the memory subset. After blood collection by leukapheresis, PBMCs were isolated using Ficoll-Histopaque density gradient centrifugation and then cryopreserved in the vapor phase of liquid nitrogen. Purity and quantity of every magnetically sorted T cell population were checked by analytical flow cytometry. Genomic DNA was isolated from each sorted fraction and quantified by UV absorbance on a Nanodrop 2000c.

Rearrangement joined TRBV7-2 to TRBJ2-5; the central 8 bases match TRBD2. The TCR sequence derives from a man between 18 and 35 years old in good health. Some clones in this sample may be carry-over from other donors' samples. Sample: naive CD4+ T cells from PBMCs. The sample's cell subset or site, from its label and the paper: CD45RA+ positively selected. The DNA is as follows: TGTGCCAGCAGCTTCGGGGGGGCGCGTGAGACCCAGTACTTC. Protein translation: CASSFGGARETQYF.